The 19 T cell receptor beta chains listed next were all sequenced from one sample in a study of blood T cells in healthy people across ages. Using a J-beta primer mix together with a sample-barcoded 5' primer, a second PCR was run for roughly 6 to 11 cycles. From the 5' RACE reads, TCRdb called clonotypes with MiXCR, one entry per CDR3 protein. This table has about 730,000 distinct CDR3 sequences, approximately 39% appearing once. Sample: blood. These receptors all come from a woman aged 55-70 years in good health.

V and J are TRBV7-2 and TRBJ1-5, with TRBD1 matching 8 bases. Germline values: CDR1 SGHTA, CDR2 FQGNSA. The trim removed 5 bases at V and 0 bases at J, leaving 3 bases unmatched. There are 15 residues in the CDR3. CDR3 residues: CASSRTGFSNQPQHF. The DNA of the CDR3 is TGTGCCAGCAGCAGGACAGGGTTTAGCAATCAGCCCCAGCATTTT.

Only a few counts were recorded for this clonotype. This CDR3 is CASSSGLAGVQATDHQYF. The CDR3 DNA follows: TGTGCCAGCAGTTCAGGTCTAGCGGGGGTGCAGGCCACAGACCACCAGTATTTT. This chain joins TRBV28 and TRBJ2-3; the match to TRBD2 covers 10 bases. The J segment lost 12 bases and the V segment lost 4 bases, leaving 22 bases of the junction unmatched. This CDR3 spans 18 amino acids. The germline gives CDR1 MDHEN, CDR2 SYDVKM.

Notes on this clonotype: This sequence may be a read error, since a much larger clone differs from it by one base. The chain recombines TRBV4-2 with TRBJ2-7, with D perhaps TRBD1 or TRBD2 (5 bases each). The CDR3 has 16 residues. Per germline, CDR1 LGHNA and CDR2 YNFKEQ. The chain's CDR3 is CASNQETGAFGYEQYF. The CDR3 coding sequence is TGTGCCAGCAACCAAGAGACCGGGGCGTTCGGCTACGAGCAGTACTTC.

The DNA of the CDR3 is TGTGCCAGCAGTGACGGGGGGGGCTCCTACGAGCAGTACTTC. It encodes CASSDGGGSYEQYF. The rearrangement links TRBV6-1 to TRBJ2-7; 8 bases line up with TRBD2. CDR3 length equals 14 residues. Trimming took 3 bases from V and 0 from J; bases not matched to a gene: 1. Germline V gene sequence: CDR1 MNHNS, CDR2 SASEGT.

The chain employs TRBV4-2 and TRBJ2-7, with 7 bases aligning to TRBD2. The CDR3 runs 16 residues. V lost 3 bases, J lost 4 bases, and 12 bases stayed unmatched. In germline, CDR1 is LGHNA, CDR2 YNFKEQ. CDR3 DNA sequence: TGTGCCAGCAGCCATCCCGGACTAGAGGAGGGATACGAGCAGTACTTC. It encodes CASSHPGLEEGYEQYF.

V usage is TRBV28 and J usage is TRBJ2-3; D ambiguous. The germline V gene encodes CDR1 MDHEN and CDR2 SYDVKM. V was shortened by 5 bases and J by 3 bases, with 18 bases between the two germline ends. There are 16 residues in the CDR3. The CDR3 bases are TGTGCCAGCAGTCCACAACGGTGGCAGTTAACAGATACGCAGTATTTT. This translates into CASSPQRWQLTDTQYF.

This chain connects TRBV25-1 to TRBJ2-5, with 14 bases aligning to TRBD2. Per germline, CDR1 MGHDK and CDR2 SYGVNS. The CDR3 consists of 16 residues. V lost 2 bases to trimming and J lost 8 bases; unmatched junction nucleotides: 7. The CDR3 loop reads CASSEVGTSGGGTQYF. Here the CDR3 DNA reads TGTGCCAGCAGTGAAGTTGGGACTAGCGGGGGAGGCACCCAGTACTTC. Full variable domain (remainder filled in from reference TRBV25-1 and TRBJ2-5): EADIYQTPRYLVIGTGKKITLECSQTMGHDKMYWYQQDPGMELHLIHYSYGVNSTEKGDLSSESTVSRIRTEHFPLTLESARPSHTSQYLCASSEVGTSGGGTQYFGPGTRLLVL.

This chain links TRBV7-9 with TRBJ2-3; D is possibly TRBD2 (6 bases). The germline V gene has CDR1 SEHNR and CDR2 FQNEAQ (reference sequence). The CDR3 length is 14 residues. Between the trimmed V and J ends, which lost 3 bases and 6 bases, there was a span of 13 bases. The CDR3 reads CASSFRRDPDTQYF. CDR3 coding DNA: TGTGCCAGCAGCTTTCGGCGGGATCCGGATACGCAGTATTTT.

CDR3 sequence reads: CSATGTSGGYEQFF. In DNA form, the CDR3 reads TGCAGTGCCACTGGGACTAGCGGGGGTTATGAGCAGTTCTTC. This chain joins TRBV20-1 and TRBJ2-1, with TRBD2 matching 14 bases. Germline CDR1 DFQATT, CDR2 SNEGSKA (reference sequence). The CDR3 extends over 14 amino acids. The ends lost 6 bases at V and 8 bases at J; junction bases unmatched: 6.

This clonotype turned up a few times. CDR3 DNA: TGTGCCAGCAGCCAAGATCTGGCGGGAGGGGGCAAAAAAGAGACCCAGTACTTC. Translating it yields CASSQDLAGGGKKETQYF. The chain combines TRBV3-1 with TRBJ2-5; TRBD2 matches at 9 bases. Germline V gives CDR1 LGHDT, CDR2 YNNKEL (reference sequence). The CDR3 is made up of 18 amino acids. V gave up 0 bases and J gave up 3 bases; unmatched junction bases: 11.

This clonotype was counted only a few times. The chain uses TRBV5-1 and TRBJ1-2; weak D call: TRBD1 (6 bases). The V gene lost 4 bases and the J gene lost 3 bases, with 16 bases spanning the gap. Germline lookup yields CDR1 SGHRS and CDR2 YFSETQ. This CDR3 region has 15 residues. The CDR3 region is CASSTSGGRDYGYTF. As DNA, the CDR3 is TGCGCCAGCAGCACGTCGGGGGGCAGGGACTATGGCTACACCTTC. Full variable domain (rest looked up from reference TRBV5-1 and TRBJ1-2): KAGVTQTPRYLIKTRGQQVTLSCSPISGHRSVSWYQQTPGQGLQFLFEYFSETQRNKGNFPGRFSGRQFSNSRSEMNVSTLELGDSALYLCASSTSGGRDYGYTFGSGTRLTVV.

The genes are TRBV5-6 and TRBJ1-5, with D unresolved. The CDR3 loop spans 14 amino acids. The germline V gene has CDR1 SGHDT and CDR2 YYEEEE. The ends were cut back, 1 base at V and 4 bases at J, with 9 bases in the middle. CDR3 nucleotide sequence: TGTGCCAGCAGCTTGACATCTTCTAATCAGCCCCAGCATTTT. Translation: CASSLTSSNQPQHF. The full variable domain, its missing parts supplied by reference TRBV5-6 and TRBJ1-5, is DAGVTQSPTHLIKTRGQQVTLRCSPKSGHDTVSWYQQALGQGPQFIFQYYEEEERQRGNFPDRFSGHQFPNYSSELNVNALLLGDSALYLCASSLTSSNQPQHFGDGTRLSIL.

V usage is TRBV13 and J usage is TRBJ2-1; 12 bases line up with TRBD1. V was pared by 5 bases and J by 7 bases, with 12 bases of the junction left unmatched. This CDR3 contains 17 residues. Germline values: CDR1 PRHDT, CDR2 FYEKMQ (reference sequence). In DNA, the CDR3 is TGTGCCAGCAGCGGGTCCCCCGGGACAGGGGGCAGGAATGAGCAGTTCTTC. Amino acids: CASSGSPGTGGRNEQFF.

This clonotype was seen more than once but under ten times. This sequence joins TRBV9 and TRBJ2-7, with TRBD1 as a possible D gene (6 bases). V shed 4 bases and J shed 2 bases, with 16 bases lying between them. In germline, CDR1 is SGDLS, CDR2 YYNGEE. The CDR3 length is 15 residues. Written as DNA, the CDR3 is TGTGCCAGCAGCACCGGGACATCACCGCCCTACGAGCAGTACTTC. Amino acid sequence: CASSTGTSPPYEQYF.

This clonotype was observed a single time. This chain joins TRBV5-1 and TRBJ2-1; D might be TRBD2 (6 bases). Gene TRBJ2-7 matches the end of the DNA better, so the J call may be wrong. The CDR3 length is 15 residues. The germline gives CDR1 SGHRS, CDR2 YFSETQ. The CDR3 bases are TGCGCCAGCAGCCAGACTGGGGGGACCTACAATGAGCAGTACTTC. This encodes CASSQTGGTYNEQYF.

The V and J genes are TRBV10-3 and TRBJ1-4; 12 bases line up with TRBD1. This CDR3 is built from 18 residues. V trimming: 3 bases; J trimming: 3 bases; junction bases outside the gene matches: 8. Per germline, CDR1 ENHRY and CDR2 SYGVKD. The DNA of the CDR3 is TGTGCCATCAGTGAATCCCCGGGACAGGGGGCATCTAATGAAAAACTGTTTTTT. This sequence encodes CAISESPGQGASNEKLFF.

The sample holds a few counts of this clonotype. The chain's CDR3 is CASSLGAANYEQYF. CDR3 in DNA: TGTGCCAGCAGCTTAGGGGCAGCTAACTACGAGCAGTACTTC. The rearrangement uses TRBV7-3 and TRBJ2-7; D perhaps matches TRBD1 (5 bases). The CDR3 covers 14 residues. The V end was cut by 2 bases, the J end by 3 bases, with 11 bases between. Germline V CDR1 and CDR2: SGHTA, FQGTGA.

This clonotype came up a few times. V gene TRBV12-3 or TRBV12-4 combines with J gene TRBJ1-2; D uncertain. V was trimmed by 3 bases and J by 0 bases, leaving 5 bases between them. The CDR3 consists of 13 residues. The CDR3 sequence is CASSLVANYGYTF. In DNA, the CDR3 is TGTGCCAGCAGTTTGGTGGCTAACTATGGCTACACCTTC.

The chain has TRBV21-1 and TRBJ2-5; the table's D call of TRBD1 was not tested on the DNA. TRBV21-1 is assigned pseudogene status. The CDR3 runs 15 residues. The CDR3 DNA sequence: TGTGCCAGCAGCAAAGAGGAGGGGGGCTGCAATGAGCAGTACTTC. Protein product: CASSKEEGGCNEQYF.